The sample holds a few counts of the clone carrying this T cell receptor beta chain. This specimen belongs to a study of identical twins. Trimming removed 1 base from V and 5 bases from J, with 11 bases in between. Looked up from germline, CDR1 is SGHAT and CDR2 is FQNNGV. This CDR3 has 14 amino acids. In TCRdb, the 5' RACE reads were re-called with MiXCR into one record per CDR3 protein. Of 200,000 to 250,000 distinct CDR3 sequences listed, 10% to 15% are singletons. The same sample was also studied in work on yellow fever vaccine responses in identical twins.

This TCR was sampled from a woman between 18 and 29 years old in good health. Sequencing input: memory (CD45RO+) T cells sorted from blood. The chain uses TRBV11-2 and TRBJ1-2, with D unresolved. The CDR3 is CASSLVYSLYGYTF. The CDR3 nucleotides are TGTGCCAGCAGCTTAGTGTACAGTTTATATGGCTACACCTTC.